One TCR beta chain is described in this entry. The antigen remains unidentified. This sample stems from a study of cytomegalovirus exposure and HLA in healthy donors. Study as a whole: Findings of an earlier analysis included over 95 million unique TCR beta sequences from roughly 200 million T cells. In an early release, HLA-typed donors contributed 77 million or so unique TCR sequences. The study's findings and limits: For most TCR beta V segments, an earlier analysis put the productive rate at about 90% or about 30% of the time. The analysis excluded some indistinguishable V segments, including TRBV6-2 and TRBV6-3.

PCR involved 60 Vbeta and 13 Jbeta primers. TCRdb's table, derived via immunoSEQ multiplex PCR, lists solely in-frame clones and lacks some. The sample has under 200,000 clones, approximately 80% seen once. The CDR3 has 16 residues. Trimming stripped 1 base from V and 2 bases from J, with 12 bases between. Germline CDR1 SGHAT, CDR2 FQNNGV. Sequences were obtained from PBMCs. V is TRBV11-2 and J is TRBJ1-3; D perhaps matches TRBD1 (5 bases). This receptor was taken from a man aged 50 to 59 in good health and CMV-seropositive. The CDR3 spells CASSLGYGGAGNTIYF. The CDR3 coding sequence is TGTGCCAGCAGCTTAGGGTACGGGGGTGCTGGAAACACCATATATTTT.